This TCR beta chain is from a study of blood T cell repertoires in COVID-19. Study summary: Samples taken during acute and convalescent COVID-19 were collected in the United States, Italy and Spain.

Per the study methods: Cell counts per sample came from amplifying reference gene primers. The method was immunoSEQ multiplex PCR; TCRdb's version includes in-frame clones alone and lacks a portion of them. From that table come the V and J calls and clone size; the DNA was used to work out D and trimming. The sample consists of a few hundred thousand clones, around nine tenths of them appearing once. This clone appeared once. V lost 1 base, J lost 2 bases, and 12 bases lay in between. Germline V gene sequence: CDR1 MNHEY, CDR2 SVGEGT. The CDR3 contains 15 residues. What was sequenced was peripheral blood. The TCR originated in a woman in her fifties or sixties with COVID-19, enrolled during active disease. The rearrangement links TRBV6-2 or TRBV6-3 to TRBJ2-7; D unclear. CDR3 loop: CASSYLARGAYEQYF. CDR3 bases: TGTGCCAGCAGTTACTTGGCCAGAGGTGCCTACGAGCAGTACTTC.